The 8 T cell receptor beta chains presented below share a single source sample, sequenced in a study of molecular identifiers for immune sequencing clone quantification. In TCRdb, the PCR reads were re-called with MiXCR into one record per CDR3 protein. This sample has hundreds of thousands of distinct CDR3 sequences, with approximately 24% found just once. What was sequenced was naive CD8+ T cells from blood, with Jurkat cell RNA spiked in. Subset denoted: FACS-sorted CD8+CD4-CCR7+CD45RA+ naive T cells. The receptors originated from a human donor in good health. Some libraries in this study had Jurkat cell RNA spiked in.

This clonotype was counted only a few times. This chain connects TRBV6-5 to TRBJ2-7; no definite D call. This CDR3 comprises 14 residues. Germline V gene data show CDR1 as MNHEY and CDR2 as SVGAGI. Between the trimmed V and J ends, which lost 6 bases and 1 base, there was a span of 13 bases. CDR3 coding DNA: TGTGCCAGCAGGATCCAGGATTCGTCCTACGAGCAGTACTTC. As protein: CASRIQDSSYEQYF.

The J gene is TRBJ2-3, the V gene TRBV10-1, with D perhaps matching TRBD2 (5 bases). Germline CDR1 WNHNN, CDR2 SYGVQD (reference sequence). The V end lost 0 bases, the J end lost 5 bases, and 18 bases lay between the germline ends. The CDR3 totals 17 residues. This CDR3 reads CASSESQAGWALDTQYF. For the CDR3, the DNA is TGCGCCAGCAGTGAGTCTCAGGCGGGCTGGGCCCTAGATACGCAGTATTTT.

In its sample, this clonotype was seen many times. The chain has TRBV7-2 and TRBJ2-7; 9 nucleotides match TRBD1. The trim removed 1 base at V and 2 bases at J, leaving 3 bases unmatched. CDR3 length equals 15 residues. Germline-derived CDR1 and CDR2 are SGHTA and FQGNSA. The CDR3 region is CASSLVDRGAYEQYF. In DNA form, the CDR3 reads TGTGCCAGCAGCTTAGTTGACAGGGGGGCCTACGAGCAGTACTTC.

The table lists this clonotype with many counts. The chain is built from TRBV4-3 and TRBJ1-5; no firm D call. V was clipped by 0 bases and J by 5 bases, with 8 bases between them. CDR1 LGHNA and CDR2 YSLEER come from the germline V gene. This CDR3 spans 14 amino acids. The CDR3 protein is CASSQDNGDQPQHF. CDR3 sequence (DNA): TGCGCCAGCAGCCAAGATAATGGAGATCAGCCCCAGCATTTT.

The chain joins TRBV7-2 to TRBJ1-2, with 7 bases aligning to TRBD1. The CDR3 contains 15 residues. V was clipped by 4 bases and J by 8 bases; unmatched bases: 13. Germline CDR1 SGHTA, CDR2 FQGNSA. Here the CDR3 reads CASSSLNRGSSGYTF. The CDR3 nucleotides read TGTGCCAGCAGCTCGCTAAACAGGGGATCGAGCGGCTACACCTTC.

V gene TRBV6-5 combines with J gene TRBJ2-7; D is undetermined. The CDR3 is 14 amino acids. V dropped 2 bases and J dropped 2 bases, with 10 bases sitting between them. Looked up from germline, CDR1 is MNHEY and CDR2 is SVGAGI. CDR3: CASSYMTLTYEQYF. The CDR3 coding sequence is TGTGCCAGCAGTTACATGACCCTAACCTACGAGCAGTACTTC.

In its sample, this clonotype was seen many times. This chain joins TRBV7-2 and TRBJ2-3; D remains unclear. CDR1 and CDR2 (germline): SGHTA, FQGNSA. The CDR3 is 17 residues long. V was clipped by 0 bases and J by 0 bases, with 13 bases between them. The CDR3 bases are TGTGCCAGCAGCTTAGCGGCAGGAGCGATAAGCACAGATACGCAGTATTTT. As protein: CASSLAAGAISTDTQYF.

This clonotype was counted ten times or more. One end of the junction fails to match germline, which may point to a read error. The chain couples TRBV6-2 or TRBV6-3 to TRBJ2-2; 12 bases match TRBD2. This CDR3 region has 17 residues. Germline V lookup: CDR1 MNHEY, CDR2 SVGEGT. The chain's CDR3 is CASSYSWTSGNAGELFF. For the CDR3, the DNA is TGTGCCAGCAGTTATTCCTGGACTAGCGGGAACGCCGGGGAGCTGTTTTTT.